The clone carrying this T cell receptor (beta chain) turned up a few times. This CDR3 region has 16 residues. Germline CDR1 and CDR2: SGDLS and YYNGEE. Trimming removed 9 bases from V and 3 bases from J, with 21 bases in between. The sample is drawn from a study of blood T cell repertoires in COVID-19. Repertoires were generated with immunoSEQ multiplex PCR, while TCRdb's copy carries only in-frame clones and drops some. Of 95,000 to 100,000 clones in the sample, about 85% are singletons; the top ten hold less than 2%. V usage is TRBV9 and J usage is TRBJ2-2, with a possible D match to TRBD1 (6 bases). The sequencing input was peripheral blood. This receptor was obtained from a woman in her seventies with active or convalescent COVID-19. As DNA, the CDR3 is TGTGCCACATCCACAGGGCCAGGGTCGGACACCGGGGAGCTGTTTTTT. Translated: CATSTGPGSDTGELFF.